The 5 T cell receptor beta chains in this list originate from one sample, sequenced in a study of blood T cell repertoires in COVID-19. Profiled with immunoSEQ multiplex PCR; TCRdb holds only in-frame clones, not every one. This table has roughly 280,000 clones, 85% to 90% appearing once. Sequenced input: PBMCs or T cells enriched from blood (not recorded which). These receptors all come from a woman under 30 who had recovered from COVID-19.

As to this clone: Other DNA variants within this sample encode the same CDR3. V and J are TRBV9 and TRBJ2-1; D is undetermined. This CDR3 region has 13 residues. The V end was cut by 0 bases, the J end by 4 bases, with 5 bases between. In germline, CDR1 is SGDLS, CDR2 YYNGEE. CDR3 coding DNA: TGTGCCAGCAGCGTAGACTCTTACAATGAGCAGTTCTTC. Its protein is CASSVDSYNEQFF.

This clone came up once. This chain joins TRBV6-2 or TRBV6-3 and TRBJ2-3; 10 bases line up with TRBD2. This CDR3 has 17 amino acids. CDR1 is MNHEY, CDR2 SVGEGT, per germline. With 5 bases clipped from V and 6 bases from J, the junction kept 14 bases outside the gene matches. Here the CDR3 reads CASSPRALAGVRDTQYF. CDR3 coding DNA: TGTGCCAGCAGTCCAAGAGCTCTAGCGGGGGTAAGGGATACGCAGTATTTT.

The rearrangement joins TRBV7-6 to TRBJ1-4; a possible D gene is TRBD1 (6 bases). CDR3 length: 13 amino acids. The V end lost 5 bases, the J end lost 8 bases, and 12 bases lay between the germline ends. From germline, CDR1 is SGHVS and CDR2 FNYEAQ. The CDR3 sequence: CASSGGQKEKLFF. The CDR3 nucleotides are TGTGCCAGCAGCGGGGGCCAGAAGGAAAAACTGTTTTTT. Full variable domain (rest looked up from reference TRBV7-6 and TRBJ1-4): GAGVSQSPRYKVTKRGQDVALRCDPISGHVSLYWYRQALGQGPEFLTYFNYEAQQDKSGLPNDRFSAERPEGSISTLTIQRTEQRDSAMYRCASSGGQKEKLFFGSGTQLSVL.

The CDR3 sequence: CASSQLTDYYEQYF. CDR3 in DNA: TGCGCCAGCAGCCAGCTGACAGATTACTACGAGCAGTACTTC. This chain connects TRBV5-1 to TRBJ2-7, with D maybe TRBD1 (5 bases). V dropped 4 bases and J dropped 3 bases, with 14 bases sitting between them. Germline V CDR1 and CDR2: SGHRS, YFSETQ. The CDR3 length is 14 residues.

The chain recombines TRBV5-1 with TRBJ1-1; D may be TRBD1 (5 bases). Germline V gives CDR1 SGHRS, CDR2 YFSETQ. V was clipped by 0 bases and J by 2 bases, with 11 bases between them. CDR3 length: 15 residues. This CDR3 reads CASSLDGQANTEAFF. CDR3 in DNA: TGCGCCAGCAGCTTGGATGGACAAGCAAACACTGAAGCTTTCTTT.